The 8 T cell receptor beta chains below come from one sample, sequenced in a study of blood T cell repertoires in COVID-19. Using immunoSEQ multiplex PCR, the repertoire was profiled, and TCRdb retains in-frame clones only, with some absent. The sample yields about 440,000 clones, roughly nine tenths seen once. Sequencing was carried out using PBMCs or T cells enriched from blood (not recorded which). The receptors here all came from a young woman with acute COVID-19.

The V gene is TRBV12-3 or TRBV12-4, the J gene TRBJ1-2; D possibly corresponds to TRBD1 (6 bases). This CDR3 is built from 13 residues. V gave up 2 bases and J gave up 6 bases, with 10 bases separating them. CDR3 in DNA: TGTGCCAGCAGTTTATACAGGGTGGATGGCTACACCTTC. Protein sequence: CASSLYRVDGYTF.

The chain has TRBV2 and TRBJ1-5; D is perhaps TRBD1 (5 bases). CDR3 length equals 14 residues. From germline, CDR1 is SNHLY and CDR2 FYNNEI. V lost 3 bases to trimming and J lost 5 bases, with 11 bases between them. CDR3 sequence reads: CASSDDSSYQPQHF. The CDR3 DNA sequence: TGTGCCAGCAGTGACGACAGCTCTTATCAGCCCCAGCATTTT.

The V and J genes are TRBV24-1 and TRBJ1-2; the D is unclear. Germline loops: CDR1 KGHDR, CDR2 SFDVKD. The CDR3 extends over 11 amino acids. V gave up 9 bases and J gave up 1 base, with 5 bases separating them. CDR3 nucleotide sequence: TGTGCCACCCATTTTAACTATGGCTACACCTTC. It codes for CATHFNYGYTF.

The chain uses TRBV7-2 and TRBJ1-2; 7 bases agree with TRBD1. From germline, CDR1 is SGHTA and CDR2 FQGNSA. The CDR3 has 11 amino acids. Germline trimming cut 5 bases from V and 11 bases from J; bases unmatched to any gene: 5. The CDR3 DNA reads TGTGCCAGCAGCCTTCGACAGGGATACACCTTC. Translation: CASSLRQGYTF. The full variable domain, its missing parts supplied by reference TRBV7-2 and TRBJ1-2, is GAGVSQSPSNKVTEKGKDVELRCDPISGHTALYWYRQSLGQGLEFLIYFQGNSAPDKSGLPSDRFSAERTGGSVSTLTIQRTQQEDSAVYLCASSLRQGYTFGSGTRLTVV.

This chain joins TRBV7-9 and TRBJ2-7; 8 bases are shared with TRBD1. Germline assignment: CDR1 SEHNR and CDR2 FQNEAQ (reference sequence). This CDR3 has 14 residues. The V and J ends lost 5 bases and 3 bases, in that order; junction bases with no gene match: 6. CDR3: CASSTGQGIYEQYF. The DNA of the CDR3 is TGTGCCAGCAGCACCGGACAGGGTATCTACGAGCAGTACTTC.

The chain combines TRBV9 with TRBJ2-1; weak D call: TRBD2 (6 bases). The CDR3 runs 18 residues. Germline V gives CDR1 SGDLS, CDR2 YYNGEE. The ends were cut back, 1 base at V and 1 base at J, with 18 bases in the middle. The CDR3, as DNA: TGTGCCAGCAGCGTACCGCGCGTATACGGGAGATCCTACAATGAGCAGTTCTTC. It yields the protein CASSVPRVYGRSYNEQFF.

The chain employs TRBV7-9 and TRBJ2-1; TRBD2 might be the D (7 bases). The CDR3 has 15 amino acids. From germline, CDR1 is SEHNR and CDR2 FQNEAQ (reference sequence). Trimming took 1 base from V and 6 from J, leaving 13 bases between them. Here the CDR3 reads CASSLDHGGRNEQFF. The CDR3 region has the DNA TGTGCCAGCAGCTTAGATCACGGGGGGCGCAATGAGCAGTTCTTC.

The rearrangement uses TRBV19 and TRBJ2-7; TRBD2 aligns across 9 bases. Germline loops: CDR1 LNHDA, CDR2 SQIVND (reference sequence). This CDR3 contains 13 residues. The trim removed 1 base at V and 5 bases at J, leaving 0 bases unmatched. The CDR3 coding sequence is TGTGCCAGTAGTATAGGCGGGGGGGACGAGCAGTACTTC. Residues: CASSIGGGDEQYF.